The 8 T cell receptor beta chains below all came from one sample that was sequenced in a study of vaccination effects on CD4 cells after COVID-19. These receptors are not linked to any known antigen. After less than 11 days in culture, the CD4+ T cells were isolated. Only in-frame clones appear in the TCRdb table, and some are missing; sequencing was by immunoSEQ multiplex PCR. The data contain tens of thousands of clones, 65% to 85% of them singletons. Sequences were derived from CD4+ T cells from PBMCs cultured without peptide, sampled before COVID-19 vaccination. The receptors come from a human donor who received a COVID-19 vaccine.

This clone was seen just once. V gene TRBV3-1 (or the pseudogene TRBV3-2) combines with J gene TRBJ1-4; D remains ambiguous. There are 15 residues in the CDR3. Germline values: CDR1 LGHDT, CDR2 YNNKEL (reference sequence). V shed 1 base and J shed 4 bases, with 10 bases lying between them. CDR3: CASSQGGPLNEKLFF. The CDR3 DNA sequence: TGTGCCAGCAGCCAAGGAGGACCGCTTAATGAAAAACTGTTTTTT.

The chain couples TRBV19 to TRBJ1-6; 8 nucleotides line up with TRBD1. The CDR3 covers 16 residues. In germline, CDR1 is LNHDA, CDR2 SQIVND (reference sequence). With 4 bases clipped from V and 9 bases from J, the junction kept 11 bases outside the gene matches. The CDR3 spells CASSRSAGQAPSPLHF. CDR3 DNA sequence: TGTGCCAGTAGTAGAAGTGCGGGACAGGCTCCTTCACCCCTCCACTTT.

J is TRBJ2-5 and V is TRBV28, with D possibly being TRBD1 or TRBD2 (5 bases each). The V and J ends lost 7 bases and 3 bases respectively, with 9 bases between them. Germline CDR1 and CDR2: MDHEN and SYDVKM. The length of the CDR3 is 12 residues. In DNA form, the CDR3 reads TGTGCCAGCATGAGGGGAAAAGAGACCCAGTACTTC. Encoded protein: CASMRGKETQYF.

The CDR3 reads CASSRTGDRTEAFF. The CDR3 nucleotides are TGTGCCAGTAGTAGGACAGGGGACAGGACTGAAGCTTTCTTT. V usage is TRBV19 and J usage is TRBJ1-1; 9 bases match TRBD1. This CDR3 contains 14 residues. CDR1 is LNHDA, CDR2 SQIVND, per germline (reference sequence). The J segment lost 5 bases and the V segment lost 4 bases, leaving 5 bases of the junction unmatched.

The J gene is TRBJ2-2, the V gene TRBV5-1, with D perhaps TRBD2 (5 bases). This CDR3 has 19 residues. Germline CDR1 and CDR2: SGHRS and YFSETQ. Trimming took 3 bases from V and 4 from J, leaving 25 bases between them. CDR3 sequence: CASSYPLPRGTHVTGELFF. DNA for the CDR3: TGCGCCAGCAGCTACCCTCTGCCCCGGGGTACCCATGTCACCGGGGAGCTGTTTTTT.

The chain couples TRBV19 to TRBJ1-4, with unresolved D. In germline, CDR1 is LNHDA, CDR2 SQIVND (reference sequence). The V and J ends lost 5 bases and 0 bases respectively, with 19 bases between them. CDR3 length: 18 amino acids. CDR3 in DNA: TGTGCCAGTAGTTTGAGAAGACGTGAGGCTTCAACTAATGAAAAACTGTTTTTT. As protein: CASSLRRREASTNEKLFF.

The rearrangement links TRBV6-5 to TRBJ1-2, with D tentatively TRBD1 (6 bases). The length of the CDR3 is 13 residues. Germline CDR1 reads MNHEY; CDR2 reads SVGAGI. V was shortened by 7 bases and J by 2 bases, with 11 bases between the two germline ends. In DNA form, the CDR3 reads TGTGCCAGCACCCTAGACAGGAACTATGGCTACACCTTC. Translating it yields CASTLDRNYGYTF.

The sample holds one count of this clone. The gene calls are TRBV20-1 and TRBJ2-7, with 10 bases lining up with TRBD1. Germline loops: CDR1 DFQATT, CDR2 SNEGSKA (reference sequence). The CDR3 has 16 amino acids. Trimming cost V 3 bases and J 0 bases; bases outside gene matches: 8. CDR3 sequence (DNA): TGCAGTGCTAGTACTTTCGGGACAGGGGTCTCCTACGAGCAGTACTTC. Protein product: CSASTFGTGVSYEQYF.